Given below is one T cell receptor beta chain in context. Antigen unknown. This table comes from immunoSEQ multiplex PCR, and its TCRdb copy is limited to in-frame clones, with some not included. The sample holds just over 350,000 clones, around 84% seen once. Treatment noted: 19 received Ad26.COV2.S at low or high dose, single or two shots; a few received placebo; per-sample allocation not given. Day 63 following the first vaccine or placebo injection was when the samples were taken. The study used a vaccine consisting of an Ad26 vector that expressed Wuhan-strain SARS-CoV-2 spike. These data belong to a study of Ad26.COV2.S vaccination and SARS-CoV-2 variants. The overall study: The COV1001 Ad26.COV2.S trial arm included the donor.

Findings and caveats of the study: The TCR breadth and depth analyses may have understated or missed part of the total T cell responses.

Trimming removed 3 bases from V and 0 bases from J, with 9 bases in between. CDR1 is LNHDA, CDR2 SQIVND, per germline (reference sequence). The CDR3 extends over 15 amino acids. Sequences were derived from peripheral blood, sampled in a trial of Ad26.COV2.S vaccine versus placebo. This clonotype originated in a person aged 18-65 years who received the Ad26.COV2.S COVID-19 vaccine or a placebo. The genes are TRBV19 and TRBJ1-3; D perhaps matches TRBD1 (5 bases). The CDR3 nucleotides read TGTGCCAGTAGTATCGGGGCTTCCTCTGGAAACACCATATATTTT. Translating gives CASSIGASSGNTIYF.